Shown below are 6 T cell receptor beta chains from a single sample sequenced in a study of T cell changes during pregnancy in multiple sclerosis. The protocol was immunoSEQ multiplex PCR, while the TCRdb copy is restricted to in-frame clones and leaves out a portion. This sample carries around 62,000 clones, about 89% of them seen once, and the ten largest clones take 0.76%. The sample consisted of CD4+ T cells from peripheral blood mononuclear cells, taken in the first trimester of pregnancy. The receptors originated from a female donor with multiple sclerosis, enrolled in a pregnancy study.

The chain recombines TRBV19 with TRBJ1-1; no clear D gene. V was clipped by 2 bases and J by 11 bases, with 9 bases between them. Germline lookup yields CDR1 LNHDA and CDR2 SQIVND (reference sequence). The CDR3 totals 11 residues. The CDR3 DNA is TGTGCCAGTAGTATATGGCAGTTTGCTTTCTTT. It codes for CASSIWQFAFF.

V and J are TRBV7-8 and TRBJ2-5; D ambiguous. Trimming stripped 3 bases from V and 7 bases from J, with 6 bases between. CDR1 SGHVS and CDR2 FQNEAQ come from the germline V gene. The CDR3 is 11 amino acids. The CDR3 DNA follows: TGTGCCAGCAGCTTCGGCGGGACCCAGTACTTC. As protein: CASSFGGTQYF.

This clone was observed once. The J gene is TRBJ1-1, the V gene TRBV7-3, with D hard to call. The CDR3 sequence is 16 residues long. The germline V gene has CDR1 SGHTA and CDR2 FQGTGA. The V end lost 5 bases, the J end lost 4 bases, and 20 bases lay between the germline ends. CDR3 sequence reads: CASSLYSGLGGTEAFF. DNA of the CDR3: TGTGCCAGCAGCCTATATTCCGGGCTGGGAGGCACTGAAGCTTTCTTT.

The chain uses TRBV6-6 and TRBJ2-6; D possibly corresponds to TRBD2 (5 bases). Germline lookup yields CDR1 MNHNY and CDR2 SVGAGI (reference sequence). Trimming took off 2 bases at V and 0 bases at J, with 5 bases between the two ends. CDR3 length: 15 amino acids. The CDR3 sequence: CASSYSGSGANVLTF. In DNA form, the CDR3 reads TGTGCCAGCAGTTACAGCGGCTCTGGGGCCAACGTCCTGACTTTC.

The rearrangement uses TRBV19 and TRBJ1-5; a possible D gene is TRBD1 (6 bases). Looked up from germline, CDR1 is LNHDA and CDR2 is SQIVND (reference sequence). This CDR3 comprises 13 residues. The ends were cut back, 5 bases at V and 12 bases at J, with 17 bases in the middle. CDR3 amino acids: CASSVSTGPGQHF. In DNA, the CDR3 is TGTGCCAGTAGTGTGTCGACAGGACCGGGCCAGCATTTT.

The chain uses TRBV4-2 and TRBJ2-3; the D gene is possibly TRBD2 (5 bases). Germline values: CDR1 LGHNA, CDR2 YNFKEQ. This CDR3 has 13 residues. Trimming took off 0 bases at V and 6 bases at J, with 7 bases between the two ends. The CDR3, as DNA: TGTGCCAGCAGCCAAGAGGTAGCGGATACGCAGTATTTT. It is translated as CASSQEVADTQYF.